This T cell receptor beta chain was sequenced in a study of cytomegalovirus exposure and HLA in healthy donors. Study-wide background: Earlier findings included roughly 100 million unique TCR beta sequences obtained from 150 million to 200 million T cells. For the approximately 420 genotyped donors, about 81% fell within the Caucasian-associated ancestry cluster.

Concerning this clone: No antigen is known for it.

Study results and limitations: Immune exposure information available was restricted to CMV serostatus. With DRB1 most and HLA-C fewest, TCR association rates differed between HLA loci in a later analysis.

Trimming cost V 0 bases and J 2 bases; bases outside gene matches: 6. Germline loops: CDR1 MGHRA, CDR2 YSYEKL. The CDR3 is 17 residues long. A multiplex PCR was run with 60 Vbeta primers and 13 Jbeta primers. Repertoires were generated with immunoSEQ multiplex PCR, while TCRdb's copy carries only in-frame clones and drops some. The sample contains 50,000 or so clones, 77% of which appear only once. Sequenced sample: PBMCs. The source of this sequence is a woman aged 40 to 50 in good health and CMV-seropositive. The chain uses TRBV4-1 and TRBJ1-2; 10 nucleotides match TRBD1. CDR3 sequence: CASSQDGSDRGNYGYTF. Here the CDR3 DNA reads TGCGCCAGCAGCCAAGACGGCTCGGACAGGGGGAACTATGGCTACACCTTC.